These 16 T cell receptor beta chains were sequenced from one sample in a study of immune cell composition in non-small cell lung cancer. Measured with immunoSEQ multiplex PCR; TCRdb has only the in-frame clones, and not every one. The table lists around 1,700 clones, 65% of them singletons. Normal lung was sampled as far from the tumour as possible, at least 3 cm. Input material: non-adjacent lung tissue. The receptors here all came from a human donor with non-small cell lung cancer.

This clone was recorded once. The chain has TRBV28 and TRBJ1-4; the D gene is possibly TRBD1 (5 bases). CDR1 and CDR2 (germline): MDHEN, SYDVKM. V lost 6 bases and J lost 0, with 14 bases in between. The CDR3 is made up of 16 amino acids. CDR3 protein: CASRPGGAATNEKLFF. CDR3 nucleotide sequence: TGTGCCAGCAGACCCGGTGGGGCTGCAACTAATGAAAAACTGTTTTTT. Using reference TRBV28 and TRBJ1-4 for the parts outside the CDR3, the full variable domain is DVKVTQSSRYLVKRTGEKVFLECVQDMDHENMFWYRQDPGLGLRLIYFSYDVKMKEKGDIPEGYSVSREKKERFSLILESASTNQTSMYLCASRPGGAATNEKLFFGSGTQLSVL.

V is TRBV9 and J is TRBJ2-5; 7 bases are shared with TRBD1. V shed 1 base and J 4 bases; nucleotides not matched to a gene: 4. The length of the CDR3 is 14 residues. The germline CDR1 and CDR2 sequences are SGDLS and YYNGEE. CDR3 bases: TGTGCCAGCAGCGTAAACACAGGGGTAGAGACCCAGTACTTC. Translated: CASSVNTGVETQYF.

The CDR3 bases are TGTGCCAGCAGCCACAATTGGCCCAACTATGGCTACACCTTC. It encodes CASSHNWPNYGYTF. The J gene is TRBJ1-2, the V gene TRBV6-1; D gene ambiguous. The CDR3 loop spans 14 amino acids. The germline CDR1 and CDR2 sequences are MNHNS and SASEGT. V lost 6 bases and J lost 2, with 13 bases in between.

This sequence joins TRBV9 and TRBJ2-2; TRBD2 might be the D (5 bases). The CDR3 extends over 15 amino acids. Between the trimmed V and J ends, which lost 4 bases and 4 bases, there was a span of 14 bases. Per the germline V gene, CDR1 is SGDLS and CDR2 is YYNGEE. This chain's CDR3 is CASSPRTVSTGELFF. CDR3 nucleotides: TGTGCCAGCAGCCCCCGGACTGTCAGCACCGGGGAGCTGTTTTTT. The whole variable domain, filled in from reference TRBV9 and TRBJ2-2, reads DSGVTQTPKHLITATGQRVTLRCSPRSGDLSVYWYQQSLDQGLQFLIQYYNGEERAKGNILERFSAQQFPDLHSELNLSSLELGDSALYFCASSPRTVSTGELFFGEGSRLTVL.

V is TRBV7-3 and J is TRBJ2-7, with D possibly matching TRBD2 (5 bases). The CDR3 is made up of 11 amino acids. Looked up from germline, CDR1 is SGHTA and CDR2 is FQGTGA. Trimming took off 5 bases at V and 7 bases at J, with 9 bases between the two ends. The chain's CDR3 is CASSPGLEQYF. Written as DNA, the CDR3 is TGTGCCAGCAGCCCGGGGTTGGAGCAGTACTTC.

In this sample, this clone turned up a few times. V usage is TRBV19 and J usage is TRBJ1-1; TRBD1 matches 7 bases. Germline lookup yields CDR1 LNHDA and CDR2 SQIVND (reference sequence). The CDR3 runs to 13 residues. With 7 bases clipped from V and 5 bases from J, the junction kept 7 bases outside the gene matches. CDR3 sequence (DNA): TGTGCCAGTAAGGACAGGCAGCGGACTGAAGCTTTCTTT. This gives the protein CASKDRQRTEAFF.

The chain uses TRBV14 and TRBJ2-5; D unclear. The V end lost 0 bases, the J end lost 3 bases, and 8 bases lay between the germline ends. The CDR3 runs to 14 residues. Germline V gives CDR1 SGHDN, CDR2 FVKESK. The CDR3 protein is CASSQEVGEETQYF. CDR3 nucleotide sequence: TGTGCCAGCAGCCAAGAAGTCGGTGAAGAGACCCAGTACTTC.

The chain carries TRBV5-1 and TRBJ2-3; 7 nucleotides align to TRBD1. Per germline, CDR1 SGHRS and CDR2 YFSETQ. V lost 4 bases, J lost 1 base, and 9 bases stayed unmatched. The CDR3 totals 16 residues. Written as DNA, the CDR3 is TGCGCCAGCAGCGTACAGGGACAGCCTGGCACAGATACGCAGTATTTT. This gives the protein CASSVQGQPGTDTQYF.

The genes are TRBV6-6 and TRBJ1-5; no clear D. Germline V lookup: CDR1 MNHNY, CDR2 SVGAGI (reference sequence). Trimming removed 2 bases at V and 3 bases at J, with 11 bases between. The CDR3 consists of 15 residues. The CDR3 region has the DNA TGTGCCAGCAGTTACGAAGGGAGGTCCAATCAGCCCCAGCATTTT. Translating gives CASSYEGRSNQPQHF.

The V call is TRBV6-5, the J call TRBJ1-1, with a weak D call TRBD1 (5 bases). Trimming removed 4 bases at V and 3 bases at J, with 18 bases between. Germline V gives CDR1 MNHEY, CDR2 SVGAGI. The CDR3 length is 16 residues. The CDR3 region is CASSFVTTGIDTEAFF. Here the CDR3 DNA reads TGTGCCAGCAGTTTCGTAACAACAGGCATAGACACTGAAGCTTTCTTT.

This sequence joins TRBV6-5 and TRBJ1-2; D is undetermined. Germline CDR1 is MNHEY and CDR2 is SVGAGI. CDR3 length equals 15 residues. Trimming took 4 bases from V and 1 from J, leaving 13 bases between them. The CDR3 nucleotides are TGTGCCAGCAGTTCCCACAGTAACCATAACTATGGCTACACCTTC. Encoded protein: CASSSHSNHNYGYTF.

This chain connects TRBV7-9 to TRBJ1-5; 7 positions agree with TRBD1. The germline gives CDR1 SEHNR, CDR2 FQNEAQ (reference sequence). The length of the CDR3 is 14 residues. J gave up 2 bases and V 6 bases, and 4 bases lay outside the gene matches. CDR3 nucleotide sequence: TGTGCCAGCAGTCGTACAGGGGGCAATCAGCCCCAGCATTTT. It encodes CASSRTGGNQPQHF.

The chain combines TRBV9 with TRBJ2-1, with D perhaps TRBD1 (6 bases). V was cut by 0 bases and J by 0 bases, with 7 bases left in between. CDR3 length: 15 amino acids. Germline CDR1 is SGDLS and CDR2 is YYNGEE. The CDR3 reads CASSVEDSSYNEQFF. The CDR3 coding sequence is TGTGCCAGCAGCGTAGAGGACAGCTCCTACAATGAGCAGTTCTTC.

The chain combines TRBV11-2 with TRBJ2-4, with D perhaps matching TRBD1 (6 bases). Germline-derived CDR1 and CDR2 are SGHAT and FQNNGV. The CDR3 has 16 amino acids. Deletions cut 4 bases from V and 9 bases from J, with 22 bases between. This chain's CDR3 is CASSSLLQGSSVIQYF. The CDR3 nucleotides are TGTGCCAGCAGCTCATTACTACAGGGCAGTAGTGTCATTCAGTACTTC.

This chain uses TRBV10-3 with TRBJ1-4; D may be TRBD1 (6 bases). This CDR3 comprises 18 residues. Per germline, CDR1 ENHRY and CDR2 SYGVKD. Trimming shortened V by 3 bases and J by 0 bases, and 17 bases separated the two germline ends. This CDR3 is CAISDGQGIGATNEKLFF. The CDR3 DNA is TGTGCCATCAGTGACGGGCAGGGGATCGGGGCAACTAATGAAAAACTGTTTTTT.

The rearrangement uses TRBV5-7 and TRBJ1-5; 9 bases line up with TRBD1. TRBV5-7 is identified as an open reading frame with a role that is uncertain. V was clipped by 1 base and J by 3 bases; unmatched bases: 5. The CDR3 consists of 16 residues. The CDR3 reads CASSLYTGGNNQPQHF. CDR3 sequence (DNA): TGTGCCAGCAGCTTGTATACAGGGGGCAACAATCAGCCCCAGCATTTT.